The 17 T cell receptor beta chains reported below all come from one sample, sequenced in a study of blood T cell repertoires in COVID-19. Only in-frame clones appear in the TCRdb table, and some are missing; sequencing was by immunoSEQ multiplex PCR. Of 250,000 or so clones in the sample, about 88% were seen once. The sequencing sample was made of PBMCs or T cells enriched from blood (not recorded which). These receptors originate from a woman aged 45-60 years who had been exposed to COVID-19.

This clone was found a few times. The chain employs TRBV12-3 or TRBV12-4 and TRBJ1-2; D gene ambiguous. CDR3 size: 13 residues. Trimming took 5 bases from V and 3 from J, leaving 10 bases between them. The CDR3 region is CASSPRAHYGYTF. CDR3 in DNA: TGTGCCAGCAGTCCCCGAGCGCACTATGGCTACACCTTC.

This clone has a single count. V gene TRBV30 combines with J gene TRBJ1-5, with TRBD1 as a possible D gene (5 bases). The CDR3 extends over 17 amino acids. From germline, CDR1 is GTSNPN and CDR2 SVGIG (reference sequence). The V end was cut by 0 bases, the J end by 7 bases, with 22 bases between. CDR3 amino acids: CAWSVSPQRTPGQPQHF. In nucleotides, the CDR3 is TGTGCCTGGAGTGTAAGCCCGCAGAGGACACCCGGGCAGCCCCAGCATTTT.

CDR3 nucleotides: TGTGCCAGCAGTTTGGGAGGGGGTGGCACTGAAGCTTTCTTT. The encoded protein is CASSLGGGGTEAFF. This chain links TRBV28 with TRBJ1-1, with TRBD1 as a possible D gene (6 bases). The CDR3 spans 14 residues. With 3 bases removed from V and 4 bases from J, the gap between germline ends came to 12 bases. Germline V gene sequence: CDR1 MDHEN, CDR2 SYDVKM.

CDR3 protein: CASSEIADREAFF. As DNA, the CDR3 is TGTGCCAGCAGTGAAATAGCGGACAGGGAGGCTTTCTTT. The rearrangement joins TRBV2 to TRBJ1-1; 8 positions match TRBD1. The CDR3 spans 13 residues. In germline, CDR1 is SNHLY, CDR2 FYNNEI. J was trimmed by 11 bases and V by 2 bases; bases with no gene match: 7.

The J gene is TRBJ1-2, the V gene TRBV7-9, with 8 nucleotides matching TRBD1. V lost 5 bases to trimming and J lost 2 bases; unmatched junction nucleotides: 10. This CDR3 spans 16 amino acids. CDR1 and CDR2 (germline): SEHNR, FQNEAQ (reference sequence). The CDR3 here is CASSPQGVWRNYGYTF. The CDR3 DNA is TGTGCCAGCAGCCCACAGGGGGTCTGGCGAAACTATGGCTACACCTTC.

This clone appeared once. This chain joins TRBV11-2 and TRBJ1-2; D gene unclear. The germline CDR1 and CDR2 sequences are SGHAT and FQNNGV. The CDR3 sequence is 13 residues long. The V gene lost 1 base and the J gene lost 6 bases, with 9 bases spanning the gap. CDR3 residues: CASSLVSGNGYTF. The CDR3 nucleotides read TGTGCCAGCAGCTTAGTATCCGGGAATGGCTACACCTTC.

The rearrangement links TRBV18 to TRBJ2-3; no clear D gene. V was shortened by 4 bases and J by 8 bases, with 13 bases between the two germline ends. Germline CDR1 and CDR2: KGHSH and LQKENI. The CDR3 loop spans 13 amino acids. The CDR3: CASSLKNSGTQYF. CDR3 DNA: TGTGCCAGCTCACTGAAGAACAGTGGTACGCAGTATTTT.

This chain connects TRBV7-8 to TRBJ1-1; D ambiguous. The V end lost 5 bases, the J end lost 5 bases, and 15 bases lay between the germline ends. The CDR3 runs 14 residues. Germline V CDR1 and CDR2: SGHVS, FQNEAQ. DNA of the CDR3: TGTGCCAGCAGCCGAGGGAGGGAAAGAACTGAAGCTTTCTTT. Its translation: CASSRGRERTEAFF.

This clone showed up just a few times. CDR3 sequence (DNA): TGTGCCAGCAGTTCTGCCGTGCGGGGTGGCTACACCTTC. Its translation is CASSSAVRGGYTF. The chain employs TRBV12-3 or TRBV12-4 and TRBJ1-2; D is unclear. The CDR3 is 13 amino acids. With 4 bases removed from V and 7 bases from J, the gap between germline ends came to 13 bases.

The rearrangement joins TRBV30 to TRBJ1-3; D unclear. CDR1 is GTSNPN and CDR2 is SVGIG in the germline V gene (reference sequence). The CDR3 length is 13 residues. The V gene lost 0 bases and the J gene lost 8 bases, with 11 bases spanning the gap. The CDR3 spells CAWSVTWGDTIYF. CDR3 DNA: TGTGCCTGGAGTGTAACGTGGGGAGACACCATATATTTT.

The chain is built from TRBV9 and TRBJ1-2, with a possible D match to TRBD1 (5 bases). Trimming cost V 0 bases and J 10 bases, with 7 bases left between them. The CDR3 has 11 amino acids. CDR1 is SGDLS, CDR2 YYNGEE, per germline. The CDR3 nucleotides are TGTGCCAGCAGCGTAGACAGGTTCTACACCTTC. As protein: CASSVDRFYTF.

The rearrangement links TRBV5-1 to TRBJ2-7, with TRBD2 as a possible D gene (6 bases). CDR1 is SGHRS, CDR2 YFSETQ, per germline. This CDR3 is built from 15 residues. V lost 0 bases and J 1 base, leaving 11 bases between the germline ends. CDR3 loop: CASSLVGGASYEQYF. The CDR3 DNA is TGCGCCAGCAGCTTGGTGGGGGGTGCATCCTACGAGCAGTACTTC.

The chain uses TRBV3-1 (or the pseudogene TRBV3-2) and TRBJ2-3, with D possibly TRBD2 on 6 matching bases. This CDR3 region has 14 residues. Germline CDR1 reads LGHDT; CDR2 reads YNNKEL (reference sequence). V was pared by 2 bases and J by 5 bases, with 11 bases between. This CDR3 reads CASSQRRGKDTQYF. In DNA, the CDR3 is TGTGCCAGCAGCCAAAGGAGGGGTAAAGATACGCAGTATTTT.

The chain recombines TRBV19 with TRBJ1-1; 9 nucleotides align to TRBD1. With 10 bases clipped from V and 8 bases from J, the junction kept 8 bases outside the gene matches. The germline V gene encodes CDR1 LNHDA and CDR2 SQIVND (reference sequence). The CDR3 totals 12 residues. The CDR3 coding sequence is TGTGCCACCCGAGGACAGGGGAGGGAAGCTTTCTTT. This encodes CATRGQGREAFF.

The V call is TRBV5-1, the J call TRBJ1-3; D ambiguous. The V and J ends lost 3 bases and 2 bases respectively, with 6 bases between them. CDR3 length: 13 residues. Germline assignment: CDR1 SGHRS and CDR2 YFSETQ. Written as DNA, the CDR3 is TGCGCCAGCAGCTCGGGTCCTGGAAACACCATATATTTT. Its translation is CASSSGPGNTIYF.

This clone was counted ten times or more. The chain links TRBV5-1 to TRBJ1-1, with unresolved D. The V end was cut by 0 bases, the J end by 7 bases, with 7 bases between. The length of the CDR3 is 12 residues. Germline V gene lookup returns CDR1 SGHRS and CDR2 YFSETQ. Written as DNA, the CDR3 is TGCGCCAGCAGCTTGGCAGATCGTGAAGCTTTCTTT. It is translated as CASSLADREAFF.

This chain links TRBV5-5 with TRBJ2-5; 7 nucleotides agree with TRBD2. The CDR3 runs 14 residues. Germline CDR1 SGHKS, CDR2 YYEKEE (reference sequence). Unmatched junction bases numbered 7, after V lost 4 bases and J lost 4 bases. For the CDR3, the DNA is TGTGCCAGCAGCCCACCTCCGGGGGGAGAGACCCAGTACTTC. The encoded protein is CASSPPPGGETQYF.